This TCR beta chain was sequenced for a study of cytomegalovirus exposure and HLA in healthy donors. Across the study: An analysis done earlier identified 120 million or so unique TCR beta sequences from 190 million or so T cells.

This CDR3 comprises 13 residues. Concerning this clone: The antigen is not known. The junction and the germline gene differ at one end; a read error may be behind it.

Vbeta (60) and Jbeta (13) primers were used in the PCR. Clones were read by immunoSEQ multiplex PCR, and TCRdb kept only the in-frame ones, dropping some. The sample shows 130,000 or so clones, 76% of them seen only once. Study-level results: Upon later analysis, HLA-associated TCR beta chains proved more clonally expanded than other, equally common chains.

The receptor's source is a female donor in good health and CMV-seropositive. V and J are TRBV23-1 and TRBJ2-1; D is uncertain. TRBV23-1 is known as an ORF, though its function is uncertain. The sequenced sample consisted of PBMCs. The CDR3 DNA follows: TGCGCCAGCAGTCAATCGTACACAAATGGGCAGTTCTTC. This codes for CASSQSYTNGQFF.